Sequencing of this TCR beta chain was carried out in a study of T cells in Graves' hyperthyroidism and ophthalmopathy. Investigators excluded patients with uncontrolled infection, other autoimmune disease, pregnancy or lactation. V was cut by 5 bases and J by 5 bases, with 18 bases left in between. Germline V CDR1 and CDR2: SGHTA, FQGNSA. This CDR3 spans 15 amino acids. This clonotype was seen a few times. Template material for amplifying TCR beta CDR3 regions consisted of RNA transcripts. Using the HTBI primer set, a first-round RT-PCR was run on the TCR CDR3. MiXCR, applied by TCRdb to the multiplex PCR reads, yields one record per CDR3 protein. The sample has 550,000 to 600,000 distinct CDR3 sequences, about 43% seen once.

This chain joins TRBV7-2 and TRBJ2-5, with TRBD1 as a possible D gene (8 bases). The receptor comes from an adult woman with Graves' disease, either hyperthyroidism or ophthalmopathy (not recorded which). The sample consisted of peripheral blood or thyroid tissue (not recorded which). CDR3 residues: CASSARQGRGETQYF. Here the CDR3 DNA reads TGTGCCAGCAGCGCCCGACAGGGGCGGGGGGAGACCCAGTACTTC. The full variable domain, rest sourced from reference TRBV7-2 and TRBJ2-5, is GAGVSQSPSNKVTEKGKDVELRCDPISGHTALYWYRQSLGQGLEFLIYFQGNSAPDKSGLPSDRFSAERTGGSVSTLTIQRTQQEDSAVYLCASSARQGRGETQYFGPGTRLLVL.